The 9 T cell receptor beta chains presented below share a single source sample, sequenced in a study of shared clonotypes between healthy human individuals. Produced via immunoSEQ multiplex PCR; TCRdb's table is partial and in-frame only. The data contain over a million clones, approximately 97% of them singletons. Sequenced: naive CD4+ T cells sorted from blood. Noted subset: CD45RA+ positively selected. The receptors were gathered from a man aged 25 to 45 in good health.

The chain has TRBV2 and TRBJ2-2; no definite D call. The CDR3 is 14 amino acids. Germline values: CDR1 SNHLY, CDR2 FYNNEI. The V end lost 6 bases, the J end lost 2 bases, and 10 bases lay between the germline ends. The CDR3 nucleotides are TGTGCCAGCAGGAGCAGCTTAAACACCGGGGAGCTGTTTTTT. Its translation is CASRSSLNTGELFF.

The CDR3 sequence: CASSLSRMGYGYTF. CDR3 nucleotide sequence: TGTGCCAGCAGCTTGTCTAGAATGGGGTATGGCTACACCTTC. This chain links TRBV5-4 with TRBJ1-2; no clear D. Germline values: CDR1 SGHNT, CDR2 YYREEE (reference sequence). Trimming removed 1 base from V and 5 bases from J, with 12 bases in between. The length of the CDR3 is 14 residues.

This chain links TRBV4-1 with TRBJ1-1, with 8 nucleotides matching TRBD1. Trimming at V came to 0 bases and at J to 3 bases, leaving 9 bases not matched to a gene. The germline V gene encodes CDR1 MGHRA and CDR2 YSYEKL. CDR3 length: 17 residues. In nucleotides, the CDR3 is TGCGCCAGCAGCCAAGATACTCAGGGGGCGCGAGACACTGAAGCTTTCTTT. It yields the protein CASSQDTQGARDTEAFF.

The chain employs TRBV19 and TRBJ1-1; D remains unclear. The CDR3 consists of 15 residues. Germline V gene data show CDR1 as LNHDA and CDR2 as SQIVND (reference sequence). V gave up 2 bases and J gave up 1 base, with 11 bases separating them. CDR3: CASSITGGGNTEAFF. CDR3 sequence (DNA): TGTGCCAGTAGTATAACGGGTGGTGGGAACACTGAAGCTTTCTTT.

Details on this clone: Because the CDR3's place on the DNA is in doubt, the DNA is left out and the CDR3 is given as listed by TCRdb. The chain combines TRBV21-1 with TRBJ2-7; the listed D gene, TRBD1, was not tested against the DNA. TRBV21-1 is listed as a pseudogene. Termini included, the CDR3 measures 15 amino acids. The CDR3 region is CASSKVGQGNYEQYF.

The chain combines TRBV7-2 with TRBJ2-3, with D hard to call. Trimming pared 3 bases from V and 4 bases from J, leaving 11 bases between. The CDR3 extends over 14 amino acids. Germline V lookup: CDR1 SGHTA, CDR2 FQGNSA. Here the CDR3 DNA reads TGTGCCAGCAGCTTTCGGCGGAGTTCAGATACGCAGTATTTT. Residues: CASSFRRSSDTQYF.

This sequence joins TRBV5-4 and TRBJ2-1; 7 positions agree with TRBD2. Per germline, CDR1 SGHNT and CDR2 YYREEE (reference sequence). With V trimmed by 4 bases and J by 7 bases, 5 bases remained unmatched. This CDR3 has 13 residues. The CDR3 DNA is TGTGCCAGCAGCCTAGCGGAAGGGAATGAGCAGTTCTTC. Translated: CASSLAEGNEQFF.

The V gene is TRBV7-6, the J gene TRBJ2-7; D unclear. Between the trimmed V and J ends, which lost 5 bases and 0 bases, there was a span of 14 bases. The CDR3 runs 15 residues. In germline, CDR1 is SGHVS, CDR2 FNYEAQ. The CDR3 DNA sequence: TGTGCCAGCAGCGTTCTTGTCGGAAGCTCCTACGAGCAGTACTTC. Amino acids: CASSVLVGSSYEQYF.

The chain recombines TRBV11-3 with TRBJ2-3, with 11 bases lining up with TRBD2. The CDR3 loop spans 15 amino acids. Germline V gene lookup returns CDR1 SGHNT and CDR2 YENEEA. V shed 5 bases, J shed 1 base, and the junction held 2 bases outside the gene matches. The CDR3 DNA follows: TGTGCCAGCAGCCGTAGCGGGAGGGGCACAGATACGCAGTATTTT. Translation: CASSRSGRGTDTQYF.